Sequencing of this T cell receptor beta chain was carried out in a study of beta chain features in type 1 diabetes. The sequenced template was cDNA made from the entire isolated RNA. Data came from immunoSEQ multiplex PCR; TCRdb stores just in-frame clones and leaves some out. The sample includes about 620,000 clones, roughly a sixth of them seen just once. General observations from the study: Patients with Type 1 diabetes showed moderately but significantly shorter TCRB CDR3s in all four CD4+ subsets.

Note on this clone: What it binds is unknown.

Germline CDR1 reads SEHNR; CDR2 reads FQNEAQ (reference sequence). Trimming removed 11 bases from V and 8 bases from J, with 18 bases in between. This CDR3 is built from 12 residues. The chain employs TRBV7-9 and TRBJ1-2; possible D gene TRBD1, 5 bases. This sequence was found in a man aged 18 to 29 in good health. The sequencing sample was made of naive CD4+ T cells from blood. The CDR3 nucleotides read TGTGCCGGCGGAGGGGCGGCAGGGGGCTACACCTTC. This sequence encodes CAGGGAAGGYTF.